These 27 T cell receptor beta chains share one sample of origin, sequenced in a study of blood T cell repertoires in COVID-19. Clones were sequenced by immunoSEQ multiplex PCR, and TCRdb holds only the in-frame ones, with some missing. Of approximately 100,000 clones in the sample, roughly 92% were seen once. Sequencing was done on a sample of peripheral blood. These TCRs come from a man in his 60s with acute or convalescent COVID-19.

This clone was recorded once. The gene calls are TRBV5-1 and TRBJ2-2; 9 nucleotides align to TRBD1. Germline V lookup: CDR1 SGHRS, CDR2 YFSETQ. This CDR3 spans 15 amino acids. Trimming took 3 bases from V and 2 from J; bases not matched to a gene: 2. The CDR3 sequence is CASSSQGANTGELFF. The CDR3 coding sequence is TGCGCCAGCAGCTCACAGGGGGCCAACACCGGGGAGCTGTTTTTT. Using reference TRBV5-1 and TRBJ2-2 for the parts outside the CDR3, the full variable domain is KAGVTQTPRYLIKTRGQQVTLSCSPISGHRSVSWYQQTPGQGLQFLFEYFSETQRNKGNFPGRFSGRQFSNSRSEMNVSTLELGDSALYLCASSSQGANTGELFFGEGSRLTVL.

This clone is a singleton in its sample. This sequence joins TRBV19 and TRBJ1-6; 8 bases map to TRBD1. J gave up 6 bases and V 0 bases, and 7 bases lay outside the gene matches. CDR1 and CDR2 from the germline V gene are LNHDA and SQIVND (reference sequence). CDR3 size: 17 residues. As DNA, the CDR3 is TGTGCCAGTAGTATAGATCTATTCAGGGGGCCTAATTCACCCCTCCACTTT. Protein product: CASSIDLFRGPNSPLHF.

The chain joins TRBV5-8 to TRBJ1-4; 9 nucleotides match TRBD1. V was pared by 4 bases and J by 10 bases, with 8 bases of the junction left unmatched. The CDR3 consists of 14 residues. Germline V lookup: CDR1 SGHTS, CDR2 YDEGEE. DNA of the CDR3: TGTGCCAGCAGCCTCCGGGACAGGGAGGGAAAACTGTTTTTT. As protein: CASSLRDREGKLFF.

CDR3 residues: CASSLGQGAVNEQFF. DNA for the CDR3: TGTGCCAGCAGCTTAGGGCAGGGGGCCGTCAATGAGCAGTTCTTC. The chain carries TRBV11-2 and TRBJ2-1; 8 bases are shared with TRBD1. The germline V gene encodes CDR1 SGHAT and CDR2 FQNNGV. The CDR3 loop spans 15 amino acids. V lost 1 base, J lost 6 bases, and 5 bases stayed unmatched.

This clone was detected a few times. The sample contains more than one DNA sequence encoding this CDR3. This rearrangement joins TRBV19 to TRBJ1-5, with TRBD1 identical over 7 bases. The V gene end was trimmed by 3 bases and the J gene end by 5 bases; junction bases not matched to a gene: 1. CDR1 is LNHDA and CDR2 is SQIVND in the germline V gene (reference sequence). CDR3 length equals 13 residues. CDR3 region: CASSIDRDQPQHF. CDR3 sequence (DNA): TGTGCCAGTAGTATCGACAGGGATCAGCCCCAGCATTTT.

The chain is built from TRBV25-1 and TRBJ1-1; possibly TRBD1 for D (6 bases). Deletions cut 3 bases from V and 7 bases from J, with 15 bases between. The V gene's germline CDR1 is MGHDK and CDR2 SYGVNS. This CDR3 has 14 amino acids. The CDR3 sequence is CASSEGGGLGEAFF. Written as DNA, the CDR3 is TGTGCCAGCAGTGAGGGGGGGGGCCTGGGTGAAGCTTTCTTT.

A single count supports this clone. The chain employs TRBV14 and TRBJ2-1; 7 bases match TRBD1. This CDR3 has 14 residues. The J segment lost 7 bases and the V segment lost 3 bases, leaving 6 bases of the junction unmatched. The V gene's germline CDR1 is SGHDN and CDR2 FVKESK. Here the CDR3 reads CASSHQDRWNEQFF. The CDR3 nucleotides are TGTGCCAGCAGCCACCAGGACAGGTGGAATGAGCAGTTCTTC.

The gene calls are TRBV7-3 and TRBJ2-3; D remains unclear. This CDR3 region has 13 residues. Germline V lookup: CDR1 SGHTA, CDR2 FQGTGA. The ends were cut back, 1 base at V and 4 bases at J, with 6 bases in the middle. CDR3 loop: CASSLIAPDTQYF. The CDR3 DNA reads TGTGCCAGCAGCTTAATAGCACCAGATACGCAGTATTTT.

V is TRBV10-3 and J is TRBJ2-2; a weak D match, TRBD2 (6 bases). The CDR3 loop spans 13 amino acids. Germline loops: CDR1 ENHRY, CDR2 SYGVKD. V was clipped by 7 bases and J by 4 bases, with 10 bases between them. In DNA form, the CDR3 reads TGTGCCATCAAGGAGGGTGGCACCGGGGAGCTGTTTTTT. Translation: CAIKEGGTGELFF.

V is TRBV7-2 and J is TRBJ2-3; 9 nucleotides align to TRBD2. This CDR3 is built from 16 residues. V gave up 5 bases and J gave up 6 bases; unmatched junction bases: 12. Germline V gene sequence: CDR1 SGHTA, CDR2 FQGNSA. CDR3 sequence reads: CASSAIAGVYVDTQYF. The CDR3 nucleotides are TGTGCCAGCAGCGCCATAGCGGGAGTTTATGTGGATACGCAGTATTTT.

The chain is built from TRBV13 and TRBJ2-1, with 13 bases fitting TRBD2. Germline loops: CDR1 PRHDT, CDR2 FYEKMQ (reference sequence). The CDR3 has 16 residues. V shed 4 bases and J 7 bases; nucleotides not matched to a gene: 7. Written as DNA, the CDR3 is TGTGCCAGCAGCTATGAATCGGGACTAGCGGGGAATGAGCAGTTCTTC. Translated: CASSYESGLAGNEQFF.

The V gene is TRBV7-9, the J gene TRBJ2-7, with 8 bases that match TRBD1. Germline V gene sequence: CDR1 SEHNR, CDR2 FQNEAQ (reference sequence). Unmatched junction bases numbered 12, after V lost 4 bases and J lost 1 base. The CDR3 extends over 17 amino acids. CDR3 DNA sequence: TGTGCCAGCAGCTCCCTGTTCGAGACAGGGGTTTCCTACGAGCAGTACTTC. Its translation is CASSSLFETGVSYEQYF.

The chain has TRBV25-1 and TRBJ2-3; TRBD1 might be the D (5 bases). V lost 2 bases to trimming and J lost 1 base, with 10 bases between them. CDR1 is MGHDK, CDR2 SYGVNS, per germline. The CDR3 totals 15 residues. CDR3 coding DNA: TGTGCCAGCAGTGAAACTCAGGGTGGCACAGATACGCAGTATTTT. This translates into CASSETQGGTDTQYF.

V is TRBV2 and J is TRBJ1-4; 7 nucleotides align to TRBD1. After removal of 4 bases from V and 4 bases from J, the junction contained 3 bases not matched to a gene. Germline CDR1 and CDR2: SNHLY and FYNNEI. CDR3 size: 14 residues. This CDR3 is CASSGQGGNEKLFF. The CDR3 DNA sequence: TGTGCCAGCAGTGGACAGGGAGGTAATGAAAAACTGTTTTTT.

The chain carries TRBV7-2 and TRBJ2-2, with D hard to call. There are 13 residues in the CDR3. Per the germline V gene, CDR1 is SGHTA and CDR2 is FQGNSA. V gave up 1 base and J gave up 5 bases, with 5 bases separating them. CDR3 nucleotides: TGTGCCAGCAGCTTAGGTCCTACCGGGGAGCTGTTTTTT. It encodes CASSLGPTGELFF.

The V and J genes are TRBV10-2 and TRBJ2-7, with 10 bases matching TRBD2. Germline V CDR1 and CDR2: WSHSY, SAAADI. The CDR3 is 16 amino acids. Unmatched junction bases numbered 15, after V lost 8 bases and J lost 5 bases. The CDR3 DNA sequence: TGCGCCAGCGGGGCTAGCGGGAGTGGGCGACTGAACGAGCAGTACGTC. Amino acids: CASGASGSGRLNEQYV.

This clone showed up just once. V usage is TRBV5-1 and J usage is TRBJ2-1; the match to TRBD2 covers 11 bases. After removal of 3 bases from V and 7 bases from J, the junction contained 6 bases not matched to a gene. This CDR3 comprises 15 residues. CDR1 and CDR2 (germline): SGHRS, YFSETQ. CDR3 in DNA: TGCGCCAGCAGCTCTTTAGCGGGAGGGGGGAATGAGCAGTTCTTC. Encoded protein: CASSSLAGGGNEQFF.

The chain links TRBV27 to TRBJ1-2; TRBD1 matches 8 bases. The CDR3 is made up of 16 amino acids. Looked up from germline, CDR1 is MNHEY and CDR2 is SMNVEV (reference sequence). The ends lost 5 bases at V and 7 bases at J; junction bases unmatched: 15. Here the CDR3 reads CASSPEYRGTLGGYTF. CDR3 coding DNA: TGTGCCAGCAGTCCTGAGTACAGGGGGACGCTCGGTGGCTACACCTTC.

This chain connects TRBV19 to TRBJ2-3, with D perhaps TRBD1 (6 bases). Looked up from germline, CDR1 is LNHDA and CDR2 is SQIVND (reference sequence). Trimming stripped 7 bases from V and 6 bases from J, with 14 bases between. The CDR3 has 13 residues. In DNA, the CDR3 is TGTGCCAGTAAGGGAAGGGGGAGCGATACGCAGTATTTT. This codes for CASKGRGSDTQYF.

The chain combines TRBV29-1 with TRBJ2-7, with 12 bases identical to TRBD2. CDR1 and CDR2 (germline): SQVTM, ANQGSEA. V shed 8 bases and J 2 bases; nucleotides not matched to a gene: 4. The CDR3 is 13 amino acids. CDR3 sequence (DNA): TGCAGCTTTCGGACTAGCGGGGCCTACGAGCAGTACTTC. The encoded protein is CSFRTSGAYEQYF.

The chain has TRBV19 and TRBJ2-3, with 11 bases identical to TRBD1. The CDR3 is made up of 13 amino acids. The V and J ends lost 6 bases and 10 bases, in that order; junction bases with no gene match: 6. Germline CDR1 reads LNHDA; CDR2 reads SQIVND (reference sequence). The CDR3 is CASRDRGQVPQYF. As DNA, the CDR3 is TGTGCCAGTAGGGACAGGGGGCAGGTTCCGCAGTATTTT. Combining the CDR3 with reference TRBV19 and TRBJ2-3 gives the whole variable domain DGGITQSPKYLFRKEGQNVTLSCEQNLNHDAMYWYRQDPGQGLRLIYYSQIVNDFQKGDIAEGYSVSREKKESFPLTVTSAQKNPTAFYLCASRDRGQVPQYFGPGTRLTVL.

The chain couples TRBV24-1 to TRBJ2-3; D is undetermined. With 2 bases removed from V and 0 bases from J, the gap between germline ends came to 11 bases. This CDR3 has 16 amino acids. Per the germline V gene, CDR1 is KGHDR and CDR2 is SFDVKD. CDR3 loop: CATSDSRQSSTDTQYF. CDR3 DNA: TGTGCCACCAGTGATTCCCGACAATCTAGCACAGATACGCAGTATTTT.

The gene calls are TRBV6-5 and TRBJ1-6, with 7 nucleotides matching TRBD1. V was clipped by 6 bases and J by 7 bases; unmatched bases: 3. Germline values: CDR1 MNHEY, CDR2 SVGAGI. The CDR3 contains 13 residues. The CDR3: CASRGDRNSPLHF. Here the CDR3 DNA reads TGTGCCAGCAGGGGGGACAGAAATTCACCCCTCCACTTT.

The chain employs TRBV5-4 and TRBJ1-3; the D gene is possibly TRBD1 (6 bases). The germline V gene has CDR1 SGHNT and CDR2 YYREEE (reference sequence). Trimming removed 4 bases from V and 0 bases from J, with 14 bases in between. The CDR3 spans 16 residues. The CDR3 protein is CASSPGQPLSGNTIYF. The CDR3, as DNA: TGTGCCAGCAGCCCTGGACAGCCTCTCTCTGGAAACACCATATATTTT.

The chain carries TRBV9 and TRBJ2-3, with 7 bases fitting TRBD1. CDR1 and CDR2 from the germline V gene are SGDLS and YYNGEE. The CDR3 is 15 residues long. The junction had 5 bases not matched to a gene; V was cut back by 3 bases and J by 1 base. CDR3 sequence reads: CASSAPGTGTDTQYF. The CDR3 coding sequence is TGTGCCAGCAGCGCCCCGGGGACAGGCACAGATACGCAGTATTTT.

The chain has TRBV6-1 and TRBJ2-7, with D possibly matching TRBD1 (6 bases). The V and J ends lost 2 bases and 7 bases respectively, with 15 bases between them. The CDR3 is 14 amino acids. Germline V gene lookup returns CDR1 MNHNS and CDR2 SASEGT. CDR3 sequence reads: CASSETRTAREQYV. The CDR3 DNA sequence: TGTGCCAGCAGTGAAACCAGGACAGCACGGGAGCAGTACGTC.

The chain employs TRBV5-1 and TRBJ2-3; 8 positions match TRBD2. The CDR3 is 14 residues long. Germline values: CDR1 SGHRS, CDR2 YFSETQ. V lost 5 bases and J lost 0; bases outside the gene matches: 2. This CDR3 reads CASRASGSTDTQYF. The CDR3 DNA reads TGCGCCAGCAGGGCTAGCGGGAGCACAGATACGCAGTATTTT.